Shown below are 13 T cell receptor beta chains from a single sample sequenced in a study of cytomegalovirus exposure and HLA in healthy donors. It was with 60 Vbeta and 13 Jbeta primers that the PCR ran. Sequencing was performed with immunoSEQ multiplex PCR; in TCRdb, only in-frame clones are kept and a portion is missing. The sample lists about 150,000 clones, about 75% occurring once. Material: PBMCs. The receptors originated from a man between 25 and 39 years old in good health and CMV-seronegative.

A few counts support this clone. The chain has TRBV28 and TRBJ1-5, with 7 bases lining up with TRBD1. V lost 8 bases and J lost 2; bases outside the gene matches: 9. The CDR3 is 15 amino acids. CDR1 and CDR2 (germline): MDHEN, SYDVKM. The CDR3 region is CASWDSTAGNQPQHF. In DNA form, the CDR3 reads TGTGCCAGCTGGGACAGCACTGCGGGCAATCAGCCCCAGCATTTT.

This clone was seen a handful of times. CDR3 sequence (DNA): TGCGCCAGCAGCTTGGGAGCGGGAGAGGCCGGGGAGCTGTTTTTT. This gives the protein CASSLGAGEAGELFF. The V and J genes are TRBV5-1 and TRBJ2-2, with 8 nucleotides matching TRBD2. Germline values: CDR1 SGHRS, CDR2 YFSETQ. Unmatched junction bases numbered 4, after V lost 0 bases and J lost 6 bases. The CDR3 contains 15 residues.

The CDR3 protein is CASSLGQGPNNEQFF. The CDR3 nucleotides are TGCGCCAGCAGCTTGGGACAGGGACCCAACAATGAGCAGTTCTTC. V is TRBV5-1 and J is TRBJ2-1; 7 nucleotides match TRBD1. This CDR3 has 15 amino acids. Germline trimming cut 0 bases from V and 5 bases from J; bases unmatched to any gene: 5. Per the germline V gene, CDR1 is SGHRS and CDR2 is YFSETQ.

The chain has TRBV2 and TRBJ2-7; TRBD2 agrees at 9 bases. The germline CDR1 and CDR2 sequences are SNHLY and FYNNEI. The CDR3 contains 16 residues. Trimming at V came to 7 bases and at J to 5 bases, leaving 15 bases not matched to a gene. CDR3 amino acids: CASISLGTSPKNEQYF. The CDR3 coding sequence is TGTGCCAGCATTAGCCTAGGGACTAGCCCCAAAAACGAGCAGTACTTC.

This sequence joins TRBV6-5 and TRBJ1-2; no firm D call. Looked up from germline, CDR1 is MNHEY and CDR2 is SVGAGI. This CDR3 comprises 13 residues. V lost 2 bases and J 2 bases, leaving 6 bases between the germline ends. The CDR3 region is CASSYERNYGYTF. The CDR3 nucleotides read TGTGCCAGCAGTTACGAGCGCAACTATGGCTACACCTTC.

V usage is TRBV10-3 and J usage is TRBJ1-2; possible D gene TRBD1, 5 bases. The CDR3 runs 14 residues. V shed 0 bases and J shed 4 bases, with 9 bases lying between them. Per germline, CDR1 ENHRY and CDR2 SYGVKD. The CDR3 DNA is TGTGCCATCAGTGAGTCGTCCCAGGGCTATGGCTACACCTTC. It encodes CAISESSQGYGYTF.

Remarks on this clone: A junction boundary mismatches the germline segment, possibly from a read error. The V gene is TRBV6-5, the J gene TRBJ2-6; perhaps TRBD1 as D (5 bases). The CDR3 length is 15 residues. From germline, CDR1 is MNHEY and CDR2 SVGAGI. CDR3 amino acids: CASSYTFSGANGLTF. CDR3 sequence (DNA): TGTGCCAGCAGTTATACATTTTCTGGGGCCAACGGCCTGACTTTC.

The chain is built from TRBV19 and TRBJ2-1; no firm D call. The ends were cut back, 0 bases at V and 6 bases at J, with 15 bases in the middle. Germline-derived CDR1 and CDR2 are LNHDA and SQIVND (reference sequence). The CDR3 sequence is 16 residues long. For the CDR3, the DNA is TGTGCCAGTAGTATAGATGGCAGTTTGGCCATCAATGAGCAGTTCTTC. Protein sequence: CASSIDGSLAINEQFF.

This chain connects TRBV13 to TRBJ1-4; 8 bases are shared with TRBD1. The V and J ends lost 5 bases and 8 bases, in that order; junction bases with no gene match: 10. CDR3 length equals 15 residues. Germline V lookup: CDR1 PRHDT, CDR2 FYEKMQ (reference sequence). CDR3 DNA: TGTGCCAGCAGCATCCGGACAGGGAAGATAGAAAAACTGTTTTTT. This codes for CASSIRTGKIEKLFF.

V is TRBV7-9 and J is TRBJ2-5; no firm D call. The CDR3 spans 13 residues. Germline V gives CDR1 SEHNR, CDR2 FQNEAQ (reference sequence). Trimming stripped 2 bases from V and 3 bases from J, with 7 bases between. For the CDR3, the DNA is TGTGCCAGCAGCTTAACGCCAGAAGAGACCCAGTACTTC. It yields the protein CASSLTPEETQYF.

The CDR3 loop reads CASSLGDSGGVGEQFF. CDR3 DNA sequence: TGTGCCAGCAGCTTAGGGGATAGCGGGGGGGTCGGTGAGCAGTTCTTC. The J gene is TRBJ2-1, the V gene TRBV11-2; TRBD2 matches at 11 bases. Germline trimming cut 1 base from V and 9 bases from J; bases unmatched to any gene: 8. The V gene's germline CDR1 is SGHAT and CDR2 FQNNGV. The CDR3 has 16 residues.

The chain couples TRBV11-2 to TRBJ1-3; 9 positions agree with TRBD1. The trim removed 5 bases at V and 3 bases at J, leaving 8 bases unmatched. CDR1 is SGHAT and CDR2 is FQNNGV in the germline V gene. The CDR3 spans 16 residues. Here the CDR3 reads CASSPLQGAGGNTIYF. The CDR3 DNA is TGTGCCAGCAGCCCGTTACAGGGGGCCGGTGGAAACACCATATATTTT.

V is TRBV10-3 and J is TRBJ1-5; D is uncertain. CDR1 is ENHRY, CDR2 SYGVKD, per germline. V was cut by 7 bases and J by 3 bases, with 10 bases left in between. The CDR3 contains 13 residues. The CDR3 protein is CAIKEDANQPQHF. The CDR3 coding sequence is TGTGCCATCAAGGAGGACGCCAATCAGCCCCAGCATTTT.